These T cell receptor beta chains were read from a single sample in a study of cytomegalovirus exposure and HLA in healthy donors. TCRdb's copy holds only in-frame clones and misses some; the assay was immunoSEQ multiplex PCR. The sample lists under 200,000 clones, roughly 85% occurring once. The sample was PBMCs. Source of these receptors: a man younger than 45 in good health and CMV-seropositive. CDR3s include the opening cysteine and the closing phenylalanine or tryptophan. The D gene is left open where the match is weak. Some rows have no size entry. The others give once, few or many, or a class for an expanded clone.

>.|14|TRBV19|TRBJ1-2|.
CASSMAGGNYGYTF
TGTGCCAGTAGTATGGCTGGGGGGAACTATGGCTACACCTTC
>.|21|TRBV4-1|TRBJ2-4|TRBD2
CASSQETLSGTRRKGEGIQYF
TGCGCCAGCAGCCAAGAAACTCTTTCCGGGACTAGGCGGAAGGGTGAGGGCATTCAGTACTTC
>.|14|TRBV11-3|TRBJ1-4|.
CASSRTATNEKLFF
TGTGCCAGCAGTCGGACAGCAACTAATGAAAAACTGTTTTTT
>.|15|TRBV5-6|TRBJ2-1|.
CASSLGTRGYNEQFF
TGTGCCAGCAGCTTGGGCACTAGGGGGTACAATGAGCAGTTCTTC
>.|14|TRBV19|TRBJ1-5|.
CASRPHGHNQPQHF
TGTGCCAGTAGACCCCATGGACACAATCAGCCCCAGCATTTT
>.|13|TRBV7-8|TRBJ2-7|TRBD1
CASSGGQAYEQYF
TGTGCCAGCAGCGGCGGACAGGCCTACGAGCAGTACTTC
>.|13|TRBV11-1|TRBJ2-7|.
CASSLGPSYEQYF
TGTGCCAGCAGCTTAGGGCCCTCCTACGAGCAGTACTTC
>.|14|TRBV2|TRBJ1-5|.
CASSEGVFNQPQHF
TGTGCCAGCAGCGAGGGCGTCTTCAATCAGCCCCAGCATTTT
>few|13|TRBV5-1|TRBJ1-4|.
CASSLAGFEKLFF
TGCGCCAGCAGCTTGGCAGGGTTCGAAAAACTGTTTTTT
>.|14|TRBV19|TRBJ2-7|TRBD2
CASSITSGRAEQYF
TGTGCCAGTAGTATAACTAGCGGGAGGGCCGAGCAGTACTTC
>.|15|TRBV4-3|TRBJ2-3|TRBD1
CASSQDQGDLYTQYF
TGCGCCAGCAGCCAAGATCAGGGGGACCTTTATACGCAGTATTTT
>.|15|TRBV6-5|TRBJ2-1|.
CASAVKRSPYNEQFF
TGTGCCAGCGCCGTCAAGCGGAGCCCCTACAATGAGCAGTTCTTC
>.|16|TRBV18|TRBJ2-1|TRBD2
CASSPYRSGSYNEQFF
TGTGCCAGCTCACCATATCGTAGCGGGAGCTACAATGAGCAGTTCTTC
>.|12|TRBV7-6|TRBJ1-1|.
CASSLEAGEAFF
TGTGCCAGCAGCTTAGAGGCAGGTGAAGCTTTCTTT
>.|14|TRBV7-8|TRBJ2-5|.
CASSAQGTQETQYF
TGTGCCAGCAGCGCACAGGGCACACAAGAGACCCAGTACTTC
>.|15|TRBV6-5|TRBJ2-7|.
CASSWGSRGTYEQYF
TGTGCCAGCAGTTGGGGATCTAGAGGGACCTACGAGCAGTACTTC
>.|11|TRBV20-1|TRBJ2-5|TRBD2
CSGGGWETQYF
TGCAGTGGCGGGGGGTGGGAGACCCAGTACTTC
>.|17|TRBV5-6|TRBJ2-2|TRBD2
CASSLGTSGRNTGELFF
TGTGCCAGCAGCCTAGGCACTAGCGGGAGGAACACCGGGGAGCTGTTTTTT
>.|16|TRBV7-9|TRBJ2-2|TRBD1
CASSLYGTGGTGELFF
TGTGCCAGCAGCCTCTACGGGACAGGGGGCACCGGGGAGCTGTTTTTT
>few|14|TRBV5-1|TRBJ2-1|TRBD2
CASSLDGSGISWFF
TGCGCCAGCAGCTTGGATGGTAGCGGGATATCTTGGTTCTTC
>few|17|TRBV19|TRBJ1-1|TRBD1
CASSGTGGRYANTEAFF
TGTGCCAGTAGTGGAACAGGGGGCAGGTACGCGAACACTGAAGCTTTCTTT
>.|15|TRBV7-9|TRBJ2-5|TRBD1
CASSQRTGPRETQYF
TGTGCCAGCAGCCAGCGGACAGGGCCGAGGGAGACCCAGTACTTC
>few|11|TRBV25-1|TRBJ1-1|.
CASSEVREAFF
TGTGCCAGCAGTGAAGTGAGGGAAGCTTTCTTT